The next 28 T cell receptor beta chains were all read from a single sample in a study of tumor and adjacent non-tumor tissue in lung cancer (dated by TCRdb to 2017 to 2018). To prepare the library, multiplex PCR was applied. Sequencing took place on an Illumina HiSeq 2500. Following protocols modified from ARM-PCR, the researchers constructed TCRbeta libraries through three rounds of nested PCR with primers (Table S4). The raw public data were reprocessed by TCRdb itself: fastp quality trimming at Q25, MiXCR clonotype calling, in-frame beta chains only. Rows with one shared CDR3 protein collapse into an entry with the most common genes and DNA. The sample table records more than 90,000 distinct CDR3 sequences; 67% of these occur just once. Approximately 20% of the sample lies in the top ten. RNA was isolated from bulk, unsorted tissue, and RNA quality was assessed with a NanoDrop ND-1000 and an Agilent 2100.

The sample comprised lung tumor tissue. Receptors were obtained from a man aged 55 to 69 with non-small cell lung cancer.

A note on this clonotype: Mismatch with germline at one junction end may stem from a read error. J is TRBJ2-5 and V is TRBV12-3 or TRBV12-4; D perhaps matches TRBD1 (5 bases). The CDR3 covers 14 residues. This chain's CDR3 is CTSKRPWGEETQYF. CDR3 DNA: TGTACCAGCAAGCGCCCTTGGGGCGAAGAGACCCAGTACTTC.

The chain joins TRBV12-3 or TRBV12-4 to TRBJ2-2; a possible D gene is TRBD2 (5 bases). This CDR3 region has 13 residues. Trimming removed 6 bases from V and 8 bases from J, with 13 bases in between. CDR3 protein: CASSHTGVGELFF. The CDR3, as DNA: TGTGCCAGCAGCCATACCGGGGTTGGGGAGCTGTTTTTT.

About this clonotype: A read error may produce the germline difference seen at one junction end. The chain joins TRBV29-1 to TRBJ1-5; D is unclear. The germline V gene has CDR1 SQVTM and CDR2 ANQGSEA. The CDR3 length is 13 residues. In DNA, the CDR3 is TGCAGCGTTGGACAAAATAGCAATGAGCCACAGCGTTTT. It codes for CSVGQNSNEPQRF.

As to this clonotype: At one of its ends the junction is not consistent with the germline gene, which may arise from a read error. The chain uses TRBV12-3 or TRBV12-4 and TRBJ1-1; the D is unclear. The CDR3 extends over 15 amino acids. The CDR3 sequence: CASSLALRCRTETFF. The CDR3 DNA reads as TGTGCCAGCAGTTTAGCGCTCAGGTGCCGAACTGAAACTTTCTTT.

This clonotype was found many times. The rearrangement links TRBV4-3 to TRBJ1-5; D gene ambiguous. This CDR3 comprises 14 residues. Germline CDR1 reads LGHNA; CDR2 reads YSLEER. Trimming took off 0 bases at V and 6 bases at J, with 9 bases between the two ends. CDR3 coding DNA: TGCGCCAGCAGCCAAGAGTCAAGGGCTCAGCCCCAGCATTTT. Translated, it gives CASSQESRAQPQHF.

Turning to this clonotype: The CDR3 does not end in the conserved phenylalanine or tryptophan, so this is likely a read error. The V gene is TRBV12-3 or TRBV12-4, the J gene TRBJ2-5; D remains ambiguous. CDR3 size: 12 residues. The V and J ends lost 5 bases and 4 bases respectively, with 8 bases between them. CDR3 region: CASSTDRETQYS. CDR3 DNA sequence: TGTGCCAGCAGTACCGATAGAGAGACCCAGTACTCT.

This clonotype was observed many times. This rearrangement joins TRBV25-1 to TRBJ2-1, with D possibly matching TRBD1 (7 bases). The V end was cut by 5 bases, the J end by 0 bases, with 17 bases between. Germline loops: CDR1 MGHDK, CDR2 SYGVNS. CDR3 length: 17 amino acids. In DNA, the CDR3 is TGTGCCAGCAGTCCTGGAGGGGGCCACAGCTCCTACAATGAGCAGTTCTTC. Its protein is CASSPGGGHSSYNEQFF.

In its sample, this clonotype was seen once. One base away lies a much larger clone, so this may be a sequencing read error. This rearrangement joins TRBV5-1 to TRBJ2-2, with D possibly TRBD2 on 6 matching bases. CDR1 and CDR2 (germline): SGHRS, YFSETQ. The CDR3 has 13 residues. The chain's CDR3 is CTSSPTSSGELFF. For the CDR3, the DNA is TGCACCAGCAGCCCGACTAGTTCCGGGGAGCTGTTTTTT.

The chain employs TRBV11-2 and TRBJ2-1; no definite D call. The germline V gene has CDR1 SGHAT and CDR2 FQNNGV. The CDR3 covers 15 residues. The V end was cut by 4 bases, the J end by 7 bases, with 17 bases between. CDR3 coding DNA: TGTGCCAGCAGCTCACAGCTAAAGTCGCTTAATGAGCAGTTCTTC. Its translation: CASSSQLKSLNEQFF.

The chain combines TRBV7-9 with TRBJ2-1; 7 positions match TRBD2. Germline CDR1 is SEHNR and CDR2 is FQNEAQ (reference sequence). This CDR3 contains 18 residues. V lost 3 bases, J lost 4 bases, and 15 bases stayed unmatched. The CDR3 region has the DNA TGTGCCAGCAGCTTCTTATCGGGAGGCCCGAGAGGGTACAATGAGCAGTTCTTC. Amino acid sequence: CASSFLSGGPRGYNEQFF.

The chain uses TRBV5-4 and TRBJ2-3; 8 nucleotides agree with TRBD1. J gave up 0 bases and V 5 bases, and 8 bases lay outside the gene matches. The CDR3 spans 16 residues. Germline V lookup: CDR1 SGHNT, CDR2 YYREEE (reference sequence). CDR3 residues: CASRQDRVTSTDTQYF. The CDR3 bases are TGTGCCAGCAGACAGGACAGGGTTACTAGCACAGATACGCAGTATTTT.

Worth noting for this clonotype: Given the absence of the conserved phenylalanine or tryptophan at the CDR3 end, a read error is likely. V usage is TRBV12-3 or TRBV12-4 and J usage is TRBJ1-5; no firm D call. This CDR3 comprises 15 residues. V was clipped by 5 bases and J by 0 bases, with 11 bases between them. The CDR3 is CASSRHSNSNQPQHY. The CDR3 DNA reads as TGTGCCAGCAGTCGACATAGTAATAGCAATCAGCCCCAGCATTAT.

The sample holds many counts of this clonotype. The rearrangement links TRBV5-1 to TRBJ2-5, with 7 bases that match TRBD1. V dropped 4 bases and J dropped 0; count of bases not matched to a gene: 3. This CDR3 is built from 14 residues. Per the germline V gene, CDR1 is SGHRS and CDR2 is YFSETQ. CDR3 residues: CASSPGTDQETQYF. The CDR3 coding sequence is TGCGCCAGCAGCCCCGGGACAGACCAAGAGACCCAGTACTTC. Supplemented by reference TRBV5-1 and TRBJ2-5, the full variable domain reads KAGVTQTPRYLIKTRGQQVTLSCSPISGHRSVSWYQQTPGQGLQFLFEYFSETQRNKGNFPGRFSGRQFSNSRSEMNVSTLELGDSALYLCASSPGTDQETQYFGPGTRLLVL.

This clonotype has ten or more counts. This sequence joins TRBV12-3 or TRBV12-4 and TRBJ2-1; D possibly corresponds to TRBD1 (5 bases). V lost 2 bases, J lost 1 base, and 18 bases lay in between. The CDR3 is 18 amino acids. CDR3: CASSLQGAISGSYNEQFF. CDR3 nucleotides: TGTGCCAGCAGTTTACAAGGGGCGATATCAGGTTCCTACAATGAGCAGTTCTTC.

Points on this clonotype: At one end the junction does not follow the germline gene, possibly because of a read error. The gene calls are TRBV10-3 and TRBJ2-3, with no clear D. The CDR3 runs 11 residues. Germline V gene sequence: CDR1 ENHRY, CDR2 SYGVKD. CDR3 amino acids: CAISSSDTHYF. The DNA for the CDR3 is TGTGCCATCAGTTCCAGTGATACGCATTATTTT.

On this clonotype: The junction and the germline gene differ at one end; a read error may be behind it. The rearrangement joins TRBV11-2 to TRBJ2-1; TRBD1 aligns across 8 bases. The CDR3 is 16 residues long. Germline values: CDR1 SGHAT, CDR2 FQNNGV. CDR3 DNA: TGTGGCAGCGGCTTTCTCCAGGGGGCGCGGGGCGATGAGCAGTTCTTC. Translating gives CGSGFLQGARGDEQFF.

As concerns this clonotype: Here the CDR3 omits its conserved ending phenylalanine or tryptophan, so a read error is the likely source. The chain combines TRBV6-1 with TRBJ2-7; 10 bases fit TRBD2. This CDR3 region has 15 residues. V shed 4 bases, J shed 7 bases, and the junction held 10 bases outside the gene matches. Per germline, CDR1 MNHNS and CDR2 SASEGT. In nucleotides, the CDR3 is TGTGCCAGCAGTGGGACTAGCGGTCAGACGGGTGAGCAGTACTCC. Its protein product is CASSGTSGQTGEQYS.

About this clonotype itself: This is likely a read error, given that the CDR3 carries no conserved phenylalanine or tryptophan at its end. The chain recombines TRBV29-1 with TRBJ1-1, with D unclear. The CDR3 sequence is 10 residues long. V was pared by 5 bases and J by 9 bases, with 10 bases between. Germline V lookup: CDR1 SQVTM, CDR2 ANQGSEA. The CDR3 loop reads CSVQEVKAFY. The DNA of the CDR3 is TGCAGCGTTCAGGAGGTGAAAGCTTTCTAT.

On this clonotype itself: This may stem from a read error, because a much larger clone lies one nucleotide away. The chain has TRBV7-9 and TRBJ1-5, with 12 bases lining up with TRBD1. Looked up from germline, CDR1 is SEHNR and CDR2 is FQNEAQ (reference sequence). There are 15 residues in the CDR3. With V trimmed by 7 bases and J by 3 bases, 4 bases remained unmatched. CDR3 nucleotides: TGTGCCAGCACCTCGGGACAGGGGGCCAATCAGCCCCAGCATTTT. Amino acids: CASTSGQGANQPQHF.

About this clonotype: Mismatch with germline at one junction end may stem from a read error. The genes are TRBV10-3 and TRBJ2-6; D unclear. Germline V gives CDR1 ENHRY, CDR2 SYGVKD. The CDR3 runs to 17 residues. The CDR3: CAISEMVGTSGTNVLTF. The CDR3 DNA reads TGTGCTATCAGTGAGATGGTGGGCACCTCTGGGACCAACGTCCTGACTTTC.

The rearrangement uses TRBV11-2 and TRBJ2-2; D uncertain. The CDR3 runs 15 residues. V gave up 7 bases and J gave up 0 bases, with 12 bases separating them. CDR1 and CDR2 (germline): SGHAT, FQNNGV. This CDR3 is CASIHRIANTGELFF. The CDR3 DNA reads as TGTGCCAGCATCCACCGTATCGCGAACACCGGGGAGCTGTTTTTT.

In regard to this clonotype: With a much larger clone just one base away, this may be a read error. The gene calls are TRBV10-3 and TRBJ1-1, with D possibly being TRBD1 (5 bases). The CDR3 is 13 amino acids. Germline V gene data show CDR1 as ENHRY and CDR2 as SYGVKD. The CDR3 region is CAICDGGDYRAFF. CDR3 DNA: TGTGCCATCTGTGACGGGGGAGATTATAGGGCTTTCTTT.

This chain connects TRBV7-7 to TRBJ2-3; D is uncertain. The CDR3 runs 13 residues. Trimming stripped 1 base from V and 6 bases from J, with 8 bases between. Germline CDR1 reads SSHAT; CDR2 reads FNYEAQ (reference sequence). CDR3 in DNA: TGTGCCAGCAGCTTAGTGTCTGGGGATACGCAGTATTTT. Amino acids: CASSLVSGDTQYF.

About this clonotype itself: Relative to the germline gene, one junction end is altered; a read error may explain this. J is TRBJ2-2 and V is TRBV11-2; TRBD1 or TRBD2 may be the D gene (5 bases each). Germline CDR1 SGHAT, CDR2 FQNNGV. The CDR3 totals 15 residues. The CDR3 region has the DNA TGTGCCAACAGCCAGCGACAGACGAACACCGGGGAGCTGTCTTTT. Its protein is CANSQRQTNTGELSF.

This clonotype was detected only a few times. The chain employs TRBV28 and TRBJ2-6; 8 nucleotides align to TRBD1. The V gene's germline CDR1 is MDHEN and CDR2 SYDVKM. The CDR3 covers 12 residues. CDR3 sequence: CATTGETNVLTF. CDR3 in DNA: TGTGCAACGACAGGGGAAACCAACGTCCTGACTTTC.

In the case of this clonotype: No conserved phenylalanine or tryptophan ends this CDR3, so it is likely a read error. The V call is TRBV11-1, the J call TRBJ1-1; D gene uncertain. Germline CDR1 is SGHAT and CDR2 is FQDESV (reference sequence). The CDR3 contains 14 residues. CDR3 DNA: TGTGTCAGCGGCTTATCGGCGGGCGAGACTGAAGCTTTCTAT. As protein: CVSGLSAGETEAFY.

The CDR3 sequence: CNSRTTGSQETQYF. The DNA of the CDR3 is TGTAACAGCAGAACCACGGGGTCTCAAGAGACCCAGTACTTC. The V call is TRBV6-6, the J call TRBJ2-5, with a tentative D call TRBD2 (5 bases). CDR1 is MNHNY and CDR2 is SVGAGI in the germline V gene (reference sequence). The CDR3 totals 14 residues.

This clonotype was seen only once. Because the CDR3 is missing its conserved closing phenylalanine or tryptophan, this is likely a read error. The J gene is TRBJ2-1, the V gene TRBV11-2; D possibly corresponds to TRBD2 (5 bases). Trimming removed 9 bases from V and 8 bases from J, with 23 bases in between. The CDR3 spans 15 residues. Germline CDR1 and CDR2: SGHAT and FQNNGV. CDR3 nucleotide sequence: TGTGCCAGTAGCCCGCACCGGAGGATGAGGGATGAGCAGTTCTTA. Residues: CASSPHRRMRDEQFL.